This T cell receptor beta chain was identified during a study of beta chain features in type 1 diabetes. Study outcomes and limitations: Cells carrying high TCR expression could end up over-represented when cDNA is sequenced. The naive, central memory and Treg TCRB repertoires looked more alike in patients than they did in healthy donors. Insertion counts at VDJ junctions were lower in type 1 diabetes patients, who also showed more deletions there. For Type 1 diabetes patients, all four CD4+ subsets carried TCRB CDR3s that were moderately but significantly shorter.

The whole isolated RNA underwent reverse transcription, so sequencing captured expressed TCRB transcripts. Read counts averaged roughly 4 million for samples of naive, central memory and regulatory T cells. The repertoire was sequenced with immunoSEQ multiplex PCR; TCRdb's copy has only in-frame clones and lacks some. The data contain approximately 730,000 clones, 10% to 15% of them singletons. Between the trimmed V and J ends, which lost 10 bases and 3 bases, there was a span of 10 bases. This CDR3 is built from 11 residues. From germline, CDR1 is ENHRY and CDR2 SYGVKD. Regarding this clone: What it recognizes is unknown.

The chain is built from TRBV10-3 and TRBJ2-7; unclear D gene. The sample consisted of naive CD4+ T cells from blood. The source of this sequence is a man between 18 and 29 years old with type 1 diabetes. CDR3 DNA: TGTGCCACCGCGACACTCTACGAGCAGTACTTC. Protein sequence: CATATLYEQYF.